The 13 T cell receptor beta chains below come from one sample, sequenced in a study of blood T cell repertoires in COVID-19. Some clones are missing from TCRdb's copy, which holds only in-frame ones; the method was immunoSEQ multiplex PCR. The sample shows more than 450,000 clones, roughly nine tenths of them seen only once. Sequenced: PBMCs or T cells enriched from blood (not recorded which). The receptors stem from a woman aged 18 to 35 who had recovered from COVID-19.

This sequence joins TRBV11-3 and TRBJ2-3; 9 positions match TRBD1. The CDR3 length is 17 residues. Germline CDR1 is SGHNT and CDR2 is YENEEA. J lost 5 bases, V lost 3 bases, and 12 bases had no gene match. CDR3 DNA: TGTGCCAGCAGCTTCACTTCGGGACAGGGCGGAGGAGATACGCAGTATTTT. It translates to CASSFTSGQGGGDTQYF. Based on the CDR3 plus reference TRBV11-3 and TRBJ2-3, the full variable domain is EAGVVQSPRYKIIEKKQPVAFWCNPISGHNTLYWYLQNLGQGPELLIRYENEEAVDDSQLPKDRFSAERLKGVDSTLKIQPAELGDSAVYLCASSFTSGQGGGDTQYFGPGTRLTVL.

The rearrangement uses TRBV30 and TRBJ1-2; D perhaps matches TRBD1 (6 bases). Trimming took off 3 bases at V and 2 bases at J, with 10 bases between the two ends. CDR1 is GTSNPN and CDR2 is SVGIG in the germline V gene (reference sequence). The CDR3 is made up of 13 amino acids. The CDR3 here is CAWRDTGNYGYTF. CDR3 nucleotides: TGTGCCTGGAGAGATACAGGGAACTATGGCTACACCTTC.

The V call is TRBV10-2, the J call TRBJ2-7; possible D gene TRBD2, 6 bases. The CDR3 covers 13 residues. Between the trimmed V and J ends, which lost 4 bases and 0 bases, there was a span of 7 bases. Germline lookup yields CDR1 WSHSY and CDR2 SAAADI. CDR3 bases: TGCGCCAGCAGTGCGGGGGTCTCCTACGAGCAGTACTTC. Protein product: CASSAGVSYEQYF.

The chain has TRBV29-1 and TRBJ2-1; 9 nucleotides agree with TRBD1. The CDR3 sequence is 14 residues long. Germline loops: CDR1 SQVTM, CDR2 ANQGSEA. Germline trimming cut 4 bases from V and 8 bases from J; bases unmatched to any gene: 9. The CDR3 nucleotides read TGCAGCGTTGTGGGGACAGGGTGGACCGATGAGCAGTTCTTC. Translation gives CSVVGTGWTDEQFF.

The chain employs TRBV5-1 and TRBJ2-5; 13 bases align to TRBD2. Per the germline V gene, CDR1 is SGHRS and CDR2 is YFSETQ. V lost 0 bases, J lost 0 bases, and 5 bases stayed unmatched. The CDR3 has 18 residues. The CDR3 region has the DNA TGCGCCAGCAGCTTGGCACTAGCGGGGGGGCCTAACCAAGAGACCCAGTACTTC. Residues: CASSLALAGGPNQETQYF. Full variable domain (missing parts from reference TRBV5-1 and TRBJ2-5): KAGVTQTPRYLIKTRGQQVTLSCSPISGHRSVSWYQQTPGQGLQFLFEYFSETQRNKGNFPGRFSGRQFSNSRSEMNVSTLELGDSALYLCASSLALAGGPNQETQYFGPGTRLLVL.

The sample holds one count of this clone. The chain recombines TRBV10-3 with TRBJ1-2; D is unresolved. The CDR3 is made up of 13 amino acids. Trimming left V 2 bases short and J 4 bases short, with 8 bases between. Germline CDR1 is ENHRY and CDR2 is SYGVKD. DNA for the CDR3: TGTGCCATCAGTGAGGGCGGAGGCTATGGCTACACCTTC. Translation gives CAISEGGGYGYTF.

V gene TRBV28 combines with J gene TRBJ1-5, with D perhaps TRBD1 (5 bases). The germline V and J ends were trimmed by 4 bases and 4 bases, with 17 bases remaining between them. The length of the CDR3 is 16 residues. The germline CDR1 and CDR2 sequences are MDHEN and SYDVKM. The CDR3: CASSSSGLALNQPQHF. CDR3 nucleotides: TGTGCCAGCAGTTCCTCGGGACTGGCGCTAAATCAGCCCCAGCATTTT.

CDR3 protein: CASSPTGGQETQYF. CDR3 coding DNA: TGCGCCAGCAGCCCCACAGGGGGACAAGAGACCCAGTACTTC. The genes are TRBV5-1 and TRBJ2-5; 8 bases agree with TRBD1. Germline V gene sequence: CDR1 SGHRS, CDR2 YFSETQ. This CDR3 is 14 amino acids long. J lost 2 bases, V lost 4 bases, and 4 bases had no gene match.

The chain has TRBV11-3 and TRBJ1-3, with 9 bases that match TRBD1. Losses at the gene ends were 4 bases for V and 4 bases for J; bases not matched to a gene: 2. This CDR3 region has 14 residues. The V gene's germline CDR1 is SGHNT and CDR2 YENEEA. The CDR3 nucleotides read TGTGCCAGCAGCTCCGGACAGGGGGGAAACACCATATATTTT. Protein: CASSSGQGGNTIYF.

The chain joins TRBV21-1 to TRBJ1-1. TRBV21-1 is assigned pseudogene status. This CDR3 has 16 residues. CDR3 protein: CASSKFAGSWDTEAFF. CDR3 sequence (DNA): TGTGCCAGCAGCAAATTCGCGGGGAGTTGGGACACTGAAGCTTTCTTT.

The chain recombines TRBV24-1 with TRBJ1-5; D unclear. The V and J ends lost 5 bases and 0 bases respectively, with 7 bases between them. CDR1 is KGHDR and CDR2 is SFDVKD in the germline V gene. CDR3 length: 14 residues. CDR3 sequence: CATSGEYSNQPQHF. Written as DNA, the CDR3 is TGTGCCACCAGTGGAGAGTATAGCAATCAGCCCCAGCATTTT.

Only one count was recorded for this clone. The rearrangement joins TRBV2 to TRBJ1-6; tentatively, D is TRBD1 (5 bases). V lost 6 bases to trimming and J lost 10 bases, with 10 bases between them. Germline lookup yields CDR1 SNHLY and CDR2 FYNNEI. The CDR3 is 12 amino acids. CDR3 sequence: CASRQVDSPLHF. The CDR3 DNA sequence: TGTGCCAGCAGACAGGTAGACTCACCCCTCCACTTT.

The chain employs TRBV5-4 and TRBJ2-2, with 13 bases lining up with TRBD2. J was trimmed by 6 bases and V by 6 bases; bases with no gene match: 5. The CDR3 contains 15 residues. CDR1 is SGHNT, CDR2 YYREEE, per germline (reference sequence). In nucleotides, the CDR3 is TGTGCCAGCACCCAAGGGACTAGCGGGGCCGGGGAGCTGTTTTTT. The encoded protein is CASTQGTSGAGELFF.